This TCR beta chain was identified during a study of CD8 T cells in Susac syndrome. RNA, at about 0.45 to 1 ug, was reverse transcribed with random hexamers. A multiplex approach, immunoSEQ multiplex PCR, amplified TCR beta CDR3 across 54 Vbeta and 13 Jbeta. A single record per CDR3 protein comes from TCRdb applying MiXCR to the immunoSEQ multiplex PCR reads. The table has some 260,000 distinct CDR3 sequences, about 88% seen once; the top ten hold over 0.095%. V was clipped by 5 bases and J by 6 bases; unmatched bases: 4. The CDR3 has 14 residues. Germline V lookup: CDR1 MNHEY, CDR2 SMNVEV (reference sequence).

The chain is built from TRBV27 and TRBJ1-2; the match to TRBD1 covers 12 bases. Sequencing was carried out using CD8+ T cells from PBMCs. This clonotype originated in a human donor with multiple sclerosis. The CDR3 DNA is TGTGCCAGCAGTGGGACAGGGGGCAGAAATGGCTACACCTTC. It codes for CASSGTGGRNGYTF.